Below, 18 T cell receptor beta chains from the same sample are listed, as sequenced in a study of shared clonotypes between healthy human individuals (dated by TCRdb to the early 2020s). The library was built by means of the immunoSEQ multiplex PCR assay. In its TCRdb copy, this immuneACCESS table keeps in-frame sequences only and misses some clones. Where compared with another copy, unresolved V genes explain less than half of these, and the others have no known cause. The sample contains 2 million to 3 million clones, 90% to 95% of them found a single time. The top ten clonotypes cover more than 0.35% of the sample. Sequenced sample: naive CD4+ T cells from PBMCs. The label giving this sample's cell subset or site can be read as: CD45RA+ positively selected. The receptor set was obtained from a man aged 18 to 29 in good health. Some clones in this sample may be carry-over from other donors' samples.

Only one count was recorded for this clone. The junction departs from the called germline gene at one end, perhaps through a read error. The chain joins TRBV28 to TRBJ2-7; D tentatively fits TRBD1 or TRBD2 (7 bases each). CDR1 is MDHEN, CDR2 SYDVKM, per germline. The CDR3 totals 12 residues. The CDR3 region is CASSLSSGGADF. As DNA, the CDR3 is TGTGCCAGCAGTTTATCCTCAGGGGGGGCAGACTTC.

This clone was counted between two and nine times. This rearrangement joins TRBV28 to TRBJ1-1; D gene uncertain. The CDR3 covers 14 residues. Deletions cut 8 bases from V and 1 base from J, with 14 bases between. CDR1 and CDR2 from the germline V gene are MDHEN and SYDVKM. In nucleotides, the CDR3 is TGTGCCAGCCCCGGGCAGGAAAAGAACACTGAAGCTTTCTTT. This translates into CASPGQEKNTEAFF.

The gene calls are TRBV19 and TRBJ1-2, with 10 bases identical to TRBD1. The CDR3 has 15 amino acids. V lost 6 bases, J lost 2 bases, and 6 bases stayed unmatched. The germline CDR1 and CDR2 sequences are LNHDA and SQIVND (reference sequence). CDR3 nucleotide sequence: TGTGCCAGTAGCCGGACAGGGGGTTCAAACTATGGCTACACCTTC. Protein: CASSRTGGSNYGYTF.

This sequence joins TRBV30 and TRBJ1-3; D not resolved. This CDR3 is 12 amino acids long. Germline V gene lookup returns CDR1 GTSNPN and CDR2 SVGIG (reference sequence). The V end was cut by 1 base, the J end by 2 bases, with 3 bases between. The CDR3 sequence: CAWSEPGNTIYF. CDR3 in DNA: TGTGCCTGGAGTGAGCCTGGAAACACCATATATTTT. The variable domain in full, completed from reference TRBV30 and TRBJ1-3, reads SQTIHQWPATLVQPVGSPLSLECTVEGTSNPNLYWYRQAAGRGLQLLFYSVGIGQISSEVPQNLSASRPQDRQFILSSKKLLLSDSGFYLCAWSEPGNTIYFGEGSWLTVV.

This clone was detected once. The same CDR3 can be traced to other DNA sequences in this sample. This CDR3 reads CASSPRTSSYNEQFF. DNA of the CDR3: TGCGCCAGCAGCCCACGGACGAGCTCCTACAATGAGCAGTTCTTC. The gene calls are TRBV5-1 and TRBJ2-1; D is unclear. Germline CDR1 SGHRS, CDR2 YFSETQ. This CDR3 has 15 amino acids. Trimming took off 4 bases at V and 0 bases at J, with 11 bases between the two ends. Supplemented by reference TRBV5-1 and TRBJ2-1, the full variable domain reads KAGVTQTPRYLIKTRGQQVTLSCSPISGHRSVSWYQQTPGQGLQFLFEYFSETQRNKGNFPGRFSGRQFSNSRSEMNVSTLELGDSALYLCASSPRTSSYNEQFFGPGTRLTVL.

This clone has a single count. In nucleotides, the CDR3 is TGCGCCAGCGCGGTTAGAAGTTATGAAAAACTGTTTTTT. The encoded protein is CASAVRSYEKLFF. This chain links TRBV5-1 with TRBJ1-4; D is unresolved. CDR3 length: 13 amino acids. With 7 bases removed from V and 6 bases from J, the gap between germline ends came to 13 bases. Germline CDR1 SGHRS, CDR2 YFSETQ.

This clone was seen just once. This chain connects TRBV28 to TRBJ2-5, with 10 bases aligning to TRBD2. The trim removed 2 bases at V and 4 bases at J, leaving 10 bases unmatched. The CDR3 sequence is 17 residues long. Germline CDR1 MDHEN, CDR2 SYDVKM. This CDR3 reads CASSLSLAGAITETQYF. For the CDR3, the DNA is TGTGCCAGCAGTTTAAGTCTAGCGGGAGCTATAACAGAGACCCAGTACTTC.

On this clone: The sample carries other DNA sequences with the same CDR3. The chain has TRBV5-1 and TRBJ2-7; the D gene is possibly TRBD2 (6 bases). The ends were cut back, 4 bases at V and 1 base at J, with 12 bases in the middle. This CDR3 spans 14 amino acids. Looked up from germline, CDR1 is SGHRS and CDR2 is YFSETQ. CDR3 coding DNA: TGCGCCAGCAGCCCCGGGACTCCATCCTACGAGCAGTACTTC. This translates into CASSPGTPSYEQYF.

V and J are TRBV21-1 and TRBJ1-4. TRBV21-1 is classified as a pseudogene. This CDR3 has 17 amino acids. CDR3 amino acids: CASPLKLGTVTIEKLFF. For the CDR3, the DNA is TGTGCCAGCCCTCTAAAGTTAGGGACCGTCACCATTGAAAAACTGTTTTTT.

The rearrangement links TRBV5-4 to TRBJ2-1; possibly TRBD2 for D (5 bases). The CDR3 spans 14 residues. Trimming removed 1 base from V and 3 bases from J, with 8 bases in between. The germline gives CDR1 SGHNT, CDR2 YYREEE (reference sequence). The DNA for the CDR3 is TGTGCCAGCAGCTTGACTAGTATCTACAATGAGCAGTTCTTC. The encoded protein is CASSLTSIYNEQFF.

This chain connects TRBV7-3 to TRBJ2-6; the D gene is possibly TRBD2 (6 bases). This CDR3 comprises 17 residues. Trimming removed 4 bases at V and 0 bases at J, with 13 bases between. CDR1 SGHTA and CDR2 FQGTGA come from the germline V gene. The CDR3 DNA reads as TGTGCCAGCAGCTCATCCGGGAGTTTCTCTGGGGCCAACGTCCTGACTTTC. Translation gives CASSSSGSFSGANVLTF.

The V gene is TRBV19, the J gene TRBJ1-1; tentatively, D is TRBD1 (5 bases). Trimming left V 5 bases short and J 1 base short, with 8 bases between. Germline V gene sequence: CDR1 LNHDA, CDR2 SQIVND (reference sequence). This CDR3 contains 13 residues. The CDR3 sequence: CASSLDRNTEAFF. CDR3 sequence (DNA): TGTGCCAGTAGTCTTGACAGGAACACTGAAGCTTTCTTT.

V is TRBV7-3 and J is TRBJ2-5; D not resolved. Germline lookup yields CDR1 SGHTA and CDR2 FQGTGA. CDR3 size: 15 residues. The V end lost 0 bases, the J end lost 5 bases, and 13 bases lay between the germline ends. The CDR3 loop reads CASSLTSASRETQYF. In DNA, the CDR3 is TGTGCCAGCAGCTTAACGTCGGCCAGTCGGGAGACCCAGTACTTC.

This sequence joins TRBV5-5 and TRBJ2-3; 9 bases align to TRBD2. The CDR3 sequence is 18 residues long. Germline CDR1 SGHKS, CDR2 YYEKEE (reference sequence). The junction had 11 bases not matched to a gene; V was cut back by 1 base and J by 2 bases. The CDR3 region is CASSLLVVASGNTDTQYF. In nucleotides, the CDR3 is TGTGCCAGCAGCTTGCTCGTCGTGGCTAGCGGGAACACAGATACGCAGTATTTT.

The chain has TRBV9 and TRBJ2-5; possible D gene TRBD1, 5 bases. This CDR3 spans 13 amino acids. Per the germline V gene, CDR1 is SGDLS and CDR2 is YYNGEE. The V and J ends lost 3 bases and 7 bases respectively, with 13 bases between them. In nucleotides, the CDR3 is TGTGCCAGCAGCGAACACCAAGGGGCGACCCAGTACTTC. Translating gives CASSEHQGATQYF.

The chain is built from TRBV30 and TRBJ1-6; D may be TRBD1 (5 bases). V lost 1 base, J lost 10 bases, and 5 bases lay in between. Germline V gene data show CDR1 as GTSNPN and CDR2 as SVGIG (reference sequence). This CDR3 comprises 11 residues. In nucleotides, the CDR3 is TGTGCCTGGAGTGCAGGGTCACCCCTCCACTTT. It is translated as CAWSAGSPLHF.

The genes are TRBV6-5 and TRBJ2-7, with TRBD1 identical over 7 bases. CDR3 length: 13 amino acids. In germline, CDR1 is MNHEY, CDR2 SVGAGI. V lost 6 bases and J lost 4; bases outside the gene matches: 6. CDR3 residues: CASSRQGKYEQYF. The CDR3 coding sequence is TGTGCCAGCAGCAGACAGGGAAAGTACGAGCAGTACTTC.

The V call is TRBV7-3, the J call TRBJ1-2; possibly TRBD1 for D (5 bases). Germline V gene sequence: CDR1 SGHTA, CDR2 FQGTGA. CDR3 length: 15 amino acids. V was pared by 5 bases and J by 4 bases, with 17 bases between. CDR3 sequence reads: CASSRPGRGGYGYTF. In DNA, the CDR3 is TGTGCCAGCAGCCGACCGGGCCGGGGCGGCTATGGCTACACCTTC.